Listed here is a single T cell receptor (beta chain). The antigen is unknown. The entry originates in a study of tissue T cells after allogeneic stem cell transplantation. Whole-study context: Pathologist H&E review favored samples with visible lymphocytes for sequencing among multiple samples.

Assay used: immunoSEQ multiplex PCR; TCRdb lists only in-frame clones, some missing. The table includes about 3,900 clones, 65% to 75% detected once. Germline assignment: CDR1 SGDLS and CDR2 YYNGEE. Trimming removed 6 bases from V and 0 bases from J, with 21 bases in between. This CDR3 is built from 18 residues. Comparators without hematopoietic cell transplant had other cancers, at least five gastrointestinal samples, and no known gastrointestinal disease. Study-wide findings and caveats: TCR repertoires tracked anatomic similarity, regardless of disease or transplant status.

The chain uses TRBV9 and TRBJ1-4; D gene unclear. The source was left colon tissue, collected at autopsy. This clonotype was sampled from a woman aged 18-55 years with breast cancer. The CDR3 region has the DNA TGTGCCAGCAACAACGTGGTCAGCCAATTTTCAACTAATGAAAAACTGTTTTTT. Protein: CASNNVVSQFSTNEKLFF.